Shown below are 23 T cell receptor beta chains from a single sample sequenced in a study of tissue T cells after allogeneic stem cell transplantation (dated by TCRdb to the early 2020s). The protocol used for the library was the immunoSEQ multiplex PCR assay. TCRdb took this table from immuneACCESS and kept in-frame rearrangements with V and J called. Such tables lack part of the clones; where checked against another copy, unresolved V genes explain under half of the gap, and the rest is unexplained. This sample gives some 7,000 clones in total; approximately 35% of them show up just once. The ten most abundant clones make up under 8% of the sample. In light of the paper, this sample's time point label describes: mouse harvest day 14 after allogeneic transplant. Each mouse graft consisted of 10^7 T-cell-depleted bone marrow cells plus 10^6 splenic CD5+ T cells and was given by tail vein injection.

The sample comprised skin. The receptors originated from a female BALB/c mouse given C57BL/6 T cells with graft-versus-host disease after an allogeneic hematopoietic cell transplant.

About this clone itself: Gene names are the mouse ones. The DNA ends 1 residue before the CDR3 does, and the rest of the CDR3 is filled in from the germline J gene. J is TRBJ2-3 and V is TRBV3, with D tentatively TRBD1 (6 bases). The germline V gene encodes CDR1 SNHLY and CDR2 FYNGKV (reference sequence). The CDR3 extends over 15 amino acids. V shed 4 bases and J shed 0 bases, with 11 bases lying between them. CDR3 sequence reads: CASSSTGSSAETLYF. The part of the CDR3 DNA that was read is TGTGCCAGCAGCTCTACAGGGTCTAGTGCAGAAACGCTGTAT.

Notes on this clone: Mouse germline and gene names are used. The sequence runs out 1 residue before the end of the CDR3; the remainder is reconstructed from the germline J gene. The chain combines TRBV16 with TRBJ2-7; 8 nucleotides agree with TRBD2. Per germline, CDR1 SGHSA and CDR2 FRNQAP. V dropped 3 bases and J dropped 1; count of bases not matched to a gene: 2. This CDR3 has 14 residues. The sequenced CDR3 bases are TGTGCAAGCAGCTTGCTGGGGGGTTCCTATGAACAGTAC. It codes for CASSLLGGSYEQY. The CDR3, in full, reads CASSLLGGSYEQYF.

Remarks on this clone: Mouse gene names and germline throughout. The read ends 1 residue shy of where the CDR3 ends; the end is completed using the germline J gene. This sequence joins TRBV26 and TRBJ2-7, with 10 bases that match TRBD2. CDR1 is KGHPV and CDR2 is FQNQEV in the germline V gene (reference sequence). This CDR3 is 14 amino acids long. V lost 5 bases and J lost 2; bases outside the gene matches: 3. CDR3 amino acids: CASSTGTGAYEQYF. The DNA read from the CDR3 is TGTGCCAGCAGTACCGGGACTGGGGCCTATGAACAGTAC. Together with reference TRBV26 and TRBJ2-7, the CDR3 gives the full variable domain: NSKVIQTPRYLVKGQGQKAKMRCIPEKGHPVVFWYQQNKNNEFKFLINFQNQEVLQQIDMTEKRFSAECPSNSPCSLEIQSSEAGDSALYLCASSTGTGAYEQYFGPGTRLTVL.

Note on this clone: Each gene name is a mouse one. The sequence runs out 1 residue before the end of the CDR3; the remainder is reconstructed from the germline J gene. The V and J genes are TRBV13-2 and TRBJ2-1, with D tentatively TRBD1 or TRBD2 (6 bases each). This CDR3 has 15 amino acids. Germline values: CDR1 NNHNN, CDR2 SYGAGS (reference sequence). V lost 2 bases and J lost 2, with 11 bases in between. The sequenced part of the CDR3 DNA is TGTGCCAGCGGTGAAGGGGGGAGGGACTATGCTGAGCAGTTC. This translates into CASGEGGRDYAEQF. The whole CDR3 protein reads CASGEGGRDYAEQFF.

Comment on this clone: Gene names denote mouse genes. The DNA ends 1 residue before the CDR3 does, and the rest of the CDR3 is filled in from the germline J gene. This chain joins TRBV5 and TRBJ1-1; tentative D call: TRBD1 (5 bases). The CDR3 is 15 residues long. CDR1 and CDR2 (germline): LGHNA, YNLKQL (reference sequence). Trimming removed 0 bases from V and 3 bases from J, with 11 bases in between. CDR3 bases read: TGTGCCAGCAGCCAAGATAGGGCAGGGCACACAGAAGTCTTC. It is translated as CASSQDRAGHTEVF. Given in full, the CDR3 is CASSQDRAGHTEVFF.

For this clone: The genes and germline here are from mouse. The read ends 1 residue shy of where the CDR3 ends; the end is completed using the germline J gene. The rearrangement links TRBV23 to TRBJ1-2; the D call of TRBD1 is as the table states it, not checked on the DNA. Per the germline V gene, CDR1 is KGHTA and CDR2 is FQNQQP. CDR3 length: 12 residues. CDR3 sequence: CSSSPRGHDYTF. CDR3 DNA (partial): TGCTCCAGCAGTCCCAGGGGGCACGACTACACC.

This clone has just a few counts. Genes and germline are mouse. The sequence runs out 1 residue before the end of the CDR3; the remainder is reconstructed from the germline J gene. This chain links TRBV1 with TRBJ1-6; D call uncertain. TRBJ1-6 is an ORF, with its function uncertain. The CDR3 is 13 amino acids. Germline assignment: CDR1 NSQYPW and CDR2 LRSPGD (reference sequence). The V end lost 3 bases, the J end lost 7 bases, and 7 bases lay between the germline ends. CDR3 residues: CTCSAAGNSPLYF. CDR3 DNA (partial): TGCACCTGCAGTGCGGCGGGAAATTCGCCCCTCTAC.

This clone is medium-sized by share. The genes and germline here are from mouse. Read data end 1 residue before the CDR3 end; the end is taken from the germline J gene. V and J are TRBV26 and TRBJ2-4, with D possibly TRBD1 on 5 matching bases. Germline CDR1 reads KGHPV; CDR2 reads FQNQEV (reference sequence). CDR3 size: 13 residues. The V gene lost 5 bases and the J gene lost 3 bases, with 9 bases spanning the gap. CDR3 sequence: CASSAGWQNTLYF. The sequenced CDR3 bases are TGTGCCAGCAGTGCAGGGTGGCAAAACACCTTGTAC.

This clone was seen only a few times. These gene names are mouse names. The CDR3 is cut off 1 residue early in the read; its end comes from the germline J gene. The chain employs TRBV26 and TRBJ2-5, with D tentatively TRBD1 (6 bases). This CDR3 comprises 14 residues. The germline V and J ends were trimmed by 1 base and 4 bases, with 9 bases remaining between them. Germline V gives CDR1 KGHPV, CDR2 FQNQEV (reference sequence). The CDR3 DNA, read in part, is TGTGCCAGCAGTCTGTGGGACAAAAAAGACACCCAGTAC. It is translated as CASSLWDKKDTQY. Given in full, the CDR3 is CASSLWDKKDTQYF.

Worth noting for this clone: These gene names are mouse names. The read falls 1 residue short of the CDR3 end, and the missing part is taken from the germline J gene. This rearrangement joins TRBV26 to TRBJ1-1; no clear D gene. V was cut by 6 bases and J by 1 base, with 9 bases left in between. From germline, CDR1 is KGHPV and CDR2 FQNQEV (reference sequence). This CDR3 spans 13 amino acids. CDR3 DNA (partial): TGTGCCAGCAGCCGGGAGGGAAACACAGAAGTCTTC. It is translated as CASSREGNTEVF. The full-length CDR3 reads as CASSREGNTEVFF.

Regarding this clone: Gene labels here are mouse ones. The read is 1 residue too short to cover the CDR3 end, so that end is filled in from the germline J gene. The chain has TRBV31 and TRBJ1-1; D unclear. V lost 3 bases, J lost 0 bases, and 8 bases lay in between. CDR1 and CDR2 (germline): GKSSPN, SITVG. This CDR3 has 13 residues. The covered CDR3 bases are TGTGCCTGGAGCATCAATGCAAACACAGAAGTCTTC. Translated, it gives CAWSINANTEVF. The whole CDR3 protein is CAWSINANTEVFF.

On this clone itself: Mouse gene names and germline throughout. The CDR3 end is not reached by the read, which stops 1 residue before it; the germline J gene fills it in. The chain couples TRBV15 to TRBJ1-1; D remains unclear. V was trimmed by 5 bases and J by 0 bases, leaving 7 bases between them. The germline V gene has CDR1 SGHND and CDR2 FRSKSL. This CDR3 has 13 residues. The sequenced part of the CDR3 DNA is TGTGCCAGCAGTCTTGGGACAAACACAGAAGTCTTC. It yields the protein CASSLGTNTEVF. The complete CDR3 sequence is CASSLGTNTEVFF.

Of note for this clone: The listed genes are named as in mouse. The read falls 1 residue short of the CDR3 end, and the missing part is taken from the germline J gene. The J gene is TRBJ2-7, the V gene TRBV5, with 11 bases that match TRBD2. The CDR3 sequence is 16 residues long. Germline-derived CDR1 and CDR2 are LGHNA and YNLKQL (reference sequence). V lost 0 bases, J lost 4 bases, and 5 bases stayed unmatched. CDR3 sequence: CASSQDGDWGIYEQYF. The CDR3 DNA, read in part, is TGTGCCAGCAGCCAAGATGGGGACTGGGGGATATATGAACAGTAC.

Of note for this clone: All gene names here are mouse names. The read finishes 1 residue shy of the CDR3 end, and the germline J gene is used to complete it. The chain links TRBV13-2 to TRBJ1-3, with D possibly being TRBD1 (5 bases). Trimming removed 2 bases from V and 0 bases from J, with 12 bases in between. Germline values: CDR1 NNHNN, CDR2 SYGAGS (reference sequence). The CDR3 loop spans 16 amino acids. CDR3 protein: CASGEGTGASGNTLYF. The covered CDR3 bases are TGTGCCAGCGGTGAGGGGACTGGGGCTTCTGGAAATACGCTCTAT.

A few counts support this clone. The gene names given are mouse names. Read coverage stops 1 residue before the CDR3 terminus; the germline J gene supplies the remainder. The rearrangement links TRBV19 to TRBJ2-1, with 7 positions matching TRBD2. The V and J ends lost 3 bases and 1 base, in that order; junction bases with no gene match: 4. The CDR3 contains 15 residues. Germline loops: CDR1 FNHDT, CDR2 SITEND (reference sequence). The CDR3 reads CASSRTGGNYAEQFF. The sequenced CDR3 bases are TGTGCCAGCAGTAGGACGGGGGGGAACTATGCTGAGCAGTTC. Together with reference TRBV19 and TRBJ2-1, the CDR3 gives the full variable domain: GGIITQTPKFLIGQEGQKLTLKCQQNFNHDTMYWYRQDSGKGLRLIYYSITENDLQKGDLSEGYDASREKKSSFSLTVTSAQKNEMAVFLCASSRTGGNYAEQFFGPGTRLTVL.

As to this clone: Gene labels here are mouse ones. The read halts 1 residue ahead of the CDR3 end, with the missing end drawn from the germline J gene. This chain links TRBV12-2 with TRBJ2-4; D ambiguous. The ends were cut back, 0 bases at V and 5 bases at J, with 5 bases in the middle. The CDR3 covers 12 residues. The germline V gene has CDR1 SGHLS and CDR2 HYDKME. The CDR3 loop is CASSLEGNTLYF. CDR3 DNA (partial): TGTGCCAGCTCTCTCGAAGGAAACACCTTGTAC. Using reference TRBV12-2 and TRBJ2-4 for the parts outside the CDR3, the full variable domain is NSGVVQSPRYIIKGKGERSILKCIPISGHLSVAWYQQTQGQELKFFIQHYDKMERDKGNLPSRFSVQQFDDYHSEMNMSALELEDSAVYFCASSLEGNTLYFGAGTRLSVL.

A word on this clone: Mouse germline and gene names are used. CDR3 loop: CASSYRGAEQFF. Incomplete CDR3 DNA: TGTGCCAGCAGCTATAGGGGGGCTGAGCAGTTC. The J gene is TRBJ2-1, the V gene TRBV4, with D perhaps matching TRBD1 (6 bases). The read ends 1 residue shy of where the CDR3 ends; the end is completed using the germline J gene. V was shortened by 3 bases and J by 7 bases, with 7 bases between the two germline ends. Per the germline V gene, CDR1 is LGHDT and CDR2 is YNNKQL (reference sequence). This CDR3 comprises 12 residues. Looking up the rest from reference TRBV4 and TRBJ2-1 gives the full variable domain: ETAVFQTPNYHVTQVGNEVSFNCKQTLGHDTMYWYKQDSKKLLKIMFSYNNKQLIVNETVPRRFSPQSSDKAHLNLRIKSVEPEDSAVYLCASSYRGAEQFFGPGTRLTVL.

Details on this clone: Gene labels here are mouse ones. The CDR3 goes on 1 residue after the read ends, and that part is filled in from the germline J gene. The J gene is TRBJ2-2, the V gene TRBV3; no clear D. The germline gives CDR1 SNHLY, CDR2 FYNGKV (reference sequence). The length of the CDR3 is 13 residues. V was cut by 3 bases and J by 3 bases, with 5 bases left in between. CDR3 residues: CASSFTDTGQLYF. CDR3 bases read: TGTGCCAGCAGCTTCACAGACACCGGGCAGCTCTAC.

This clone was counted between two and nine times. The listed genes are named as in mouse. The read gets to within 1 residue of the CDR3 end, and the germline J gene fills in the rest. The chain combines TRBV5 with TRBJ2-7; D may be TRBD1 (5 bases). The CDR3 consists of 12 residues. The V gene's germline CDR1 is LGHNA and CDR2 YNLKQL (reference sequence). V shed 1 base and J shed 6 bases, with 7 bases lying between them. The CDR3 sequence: CASSQARVEQYF. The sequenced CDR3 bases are TGTGCCAGCAGCCAAGCCAGGGTTGAACAGTAC.

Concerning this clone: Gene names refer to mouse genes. CDR3 loop: CASSQRLGNTGQLYF. The part of the CDR3 DNA that was read is TGTGCCAGCAGCCAGAGACTGGGGAACACCGGGCAGCTCTAC. This chain links TRBV3 with TRBJ2-2, with 8 nucleotides matching TRBD2. The CDR3 goes on 1 residue after the read ends, and that part is filled in from the germline J gene. Germline V gene sequence: CDR1 SNHLY, CDR2 FYNGKV (reference sequence). The CDR3 contains 15 residues. The V segment lost 5 bases and the J segment 2 bases; nucleotides outside the gene matches: 4.

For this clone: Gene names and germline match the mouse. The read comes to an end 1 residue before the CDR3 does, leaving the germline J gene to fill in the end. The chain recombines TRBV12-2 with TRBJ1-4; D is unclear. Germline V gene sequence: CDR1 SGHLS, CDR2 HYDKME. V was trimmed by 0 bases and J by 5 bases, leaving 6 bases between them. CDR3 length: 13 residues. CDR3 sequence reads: CASSLQPNERLFF. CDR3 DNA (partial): TGTGCCAGCTCTCTCCAACCTAACGAAAGATTATTT.

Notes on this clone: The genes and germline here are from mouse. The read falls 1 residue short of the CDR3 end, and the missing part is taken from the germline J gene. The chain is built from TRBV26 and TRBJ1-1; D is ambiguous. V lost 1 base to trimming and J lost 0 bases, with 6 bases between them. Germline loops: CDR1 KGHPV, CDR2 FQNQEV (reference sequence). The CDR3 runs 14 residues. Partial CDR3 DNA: TGTGCCAGCAGTCTGTACATTGCAAACACAGAAGTCTTC. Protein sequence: CASSLYIANTEVF. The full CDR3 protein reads CASSLYIANTEVFF.

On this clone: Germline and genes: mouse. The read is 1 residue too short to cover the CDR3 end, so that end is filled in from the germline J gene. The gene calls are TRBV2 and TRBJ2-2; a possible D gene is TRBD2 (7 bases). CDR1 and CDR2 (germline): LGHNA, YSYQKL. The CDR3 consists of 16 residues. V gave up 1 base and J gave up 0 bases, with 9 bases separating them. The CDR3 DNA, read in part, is TGTGCCAGCAGCCAAGTGGGGGGCGCAAACACCGGGCAGCTCTAC. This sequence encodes CASSQVGGANTGQLY. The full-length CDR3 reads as CASSQVGGANTGQLYF.